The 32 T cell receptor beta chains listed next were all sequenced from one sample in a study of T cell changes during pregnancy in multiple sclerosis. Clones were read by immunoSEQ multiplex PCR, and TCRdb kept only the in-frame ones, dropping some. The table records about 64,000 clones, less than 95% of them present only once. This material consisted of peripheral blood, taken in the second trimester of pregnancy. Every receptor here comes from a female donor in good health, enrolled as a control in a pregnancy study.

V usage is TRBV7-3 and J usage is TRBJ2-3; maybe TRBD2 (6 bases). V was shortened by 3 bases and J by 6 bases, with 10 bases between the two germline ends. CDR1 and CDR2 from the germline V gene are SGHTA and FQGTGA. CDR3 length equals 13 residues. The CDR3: CASSFKGTDTQYF. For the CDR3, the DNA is TGTGCCAGCAGCTTCAAGGGGACTGATACGCAGTATTTT.

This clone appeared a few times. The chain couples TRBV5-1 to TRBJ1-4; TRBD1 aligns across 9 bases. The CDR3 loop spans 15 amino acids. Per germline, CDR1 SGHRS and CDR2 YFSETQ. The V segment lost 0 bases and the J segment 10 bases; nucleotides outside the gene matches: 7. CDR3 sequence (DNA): TGCGCCAGCAGCTTGGGAGGACAGGGGACGGGAAAACTGTTTTTT. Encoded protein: CASSLGGQGTGKLFF. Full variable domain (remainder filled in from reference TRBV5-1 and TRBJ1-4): KAGVTQTPRYLIKTRGQQVTLSCSPISGHRSVSWYQQTPGQGLQFLFEYFSETQRNKGNFPGRFSGRQFSNSRSEMNVSTLELGDSALYLCASSLGGQGTGKLFFGSGTQLSVL.

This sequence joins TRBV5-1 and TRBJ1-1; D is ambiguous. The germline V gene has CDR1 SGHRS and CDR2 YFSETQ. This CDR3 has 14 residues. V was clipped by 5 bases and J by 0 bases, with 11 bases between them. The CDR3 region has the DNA TGCGCCAGCAGAACTTTAGCCATGAACACTGAAGCTTTCTTT. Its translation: CASRTLAMNTEAFF.

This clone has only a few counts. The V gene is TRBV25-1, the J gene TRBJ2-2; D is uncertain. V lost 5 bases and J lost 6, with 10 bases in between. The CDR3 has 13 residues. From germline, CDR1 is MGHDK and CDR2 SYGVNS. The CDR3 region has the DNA TGTGCCAGCAGTTACAGAGACCCCGGGGAGCTGTTTTTT. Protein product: CASSYRDPGELFF.

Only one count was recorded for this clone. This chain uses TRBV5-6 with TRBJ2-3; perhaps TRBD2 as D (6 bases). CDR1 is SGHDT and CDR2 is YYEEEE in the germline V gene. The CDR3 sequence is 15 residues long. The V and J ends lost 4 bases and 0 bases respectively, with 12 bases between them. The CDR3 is CASSLSGSSTDTQYF. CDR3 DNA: TGTGCCAGCAGCCTTAGCGGTTCTAGCACAGATACGCAGTATTTT. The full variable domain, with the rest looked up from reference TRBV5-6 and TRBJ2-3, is DAGVTQSPTHLIKTRGQQVTLRCSPKSGHDTVSWYQQALGQGPQFIFQYYEEEERQRGNFPDRFSGHQFPNYSSELNVNALLLGDSALYLCASSLSGSSTDTQYFGPGTRLTVL.

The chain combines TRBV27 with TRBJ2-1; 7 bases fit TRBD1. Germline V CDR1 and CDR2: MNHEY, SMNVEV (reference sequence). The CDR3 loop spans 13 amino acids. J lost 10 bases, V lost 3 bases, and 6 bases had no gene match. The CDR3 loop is CASSFDRVQEQFF. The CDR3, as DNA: TGTGCCAGCAGTTTCGACAGGGTGCAGGAGCAGTTCTTC.

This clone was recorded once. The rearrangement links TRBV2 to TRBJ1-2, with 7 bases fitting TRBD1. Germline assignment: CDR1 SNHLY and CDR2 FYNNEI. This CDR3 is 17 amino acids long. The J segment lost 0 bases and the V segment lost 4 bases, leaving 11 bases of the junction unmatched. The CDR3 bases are TGTGCCAGCAGTGGTCAAAAGGACAGGTTAGCTAACTATGGCTACACCTTC. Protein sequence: CASSGQKDRLANYGYTF.

The CDR3 sequence is CASSWAGLNTEAFF. The CDR3 nucleotides read TGTGCCAGTAGTTGGGCAGGGTTGAACACTGAAGCTTTCTTT. The chain couples TRBV19 to TRBJ1-1; tentatively, D is TRBD1 (5 bases). Germline V lookup: CDR1 LNHDA, CDR2 SQIVND (reference sequence). This CDR3 spans 14 amino acids. V was cut by 5 bases and J by 0 bases, with 10 bases left in between.

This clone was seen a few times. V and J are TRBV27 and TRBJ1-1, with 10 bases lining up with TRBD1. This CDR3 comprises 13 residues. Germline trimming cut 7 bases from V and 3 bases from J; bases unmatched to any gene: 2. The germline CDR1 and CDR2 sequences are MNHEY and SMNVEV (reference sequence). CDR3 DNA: TGTGCCAGCAAGACAGGGGGCTACACTGAAGCTTTCTTT. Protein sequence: CASKTGGYTEAFF.

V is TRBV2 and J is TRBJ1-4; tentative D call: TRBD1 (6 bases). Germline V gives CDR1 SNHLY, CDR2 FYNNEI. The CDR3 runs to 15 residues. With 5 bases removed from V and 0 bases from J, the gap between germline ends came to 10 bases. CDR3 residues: CASSSDRTTNEKLFF. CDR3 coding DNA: TGTGCCAGCAGTTCCGACAGGACAACTAATGAAAAACTGTTTTTT.

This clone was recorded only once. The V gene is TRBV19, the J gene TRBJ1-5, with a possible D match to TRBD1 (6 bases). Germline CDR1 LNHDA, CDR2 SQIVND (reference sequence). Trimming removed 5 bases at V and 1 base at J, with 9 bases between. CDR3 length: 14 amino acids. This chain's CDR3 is CASSSGESNQPQHF. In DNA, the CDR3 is TGTGCCAGTAGTTCAGGGGAGAGCAATCAGCCCCAGCATTTT.

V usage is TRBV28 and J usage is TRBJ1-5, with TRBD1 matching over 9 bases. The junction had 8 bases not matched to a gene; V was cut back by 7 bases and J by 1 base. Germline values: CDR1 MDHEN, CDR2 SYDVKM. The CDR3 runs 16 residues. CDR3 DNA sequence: TGTGCCAGCAAATGGGGACAGGGTGGCAGCAATCAGCCCCAGCATTTT. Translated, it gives CASKWGQGGSNQPQHF. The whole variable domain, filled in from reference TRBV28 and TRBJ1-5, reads DVKVTQSSRYLVKRTGEKVFLECVQDMDHENMFWYRQDPGLGLRLIYFSYDVKMKEKGDIPEGYSVSREKKERFSLILESASTNQTSMYLCASKWGQGGSNQPQHFGDGTRLSIL.

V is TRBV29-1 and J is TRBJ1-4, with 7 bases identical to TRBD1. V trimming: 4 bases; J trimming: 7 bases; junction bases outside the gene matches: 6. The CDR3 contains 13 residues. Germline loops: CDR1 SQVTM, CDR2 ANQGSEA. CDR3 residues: CSVGDRVSEKLFF. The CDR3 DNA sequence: TGCAGCGTTGGCGACAGGGTTAGTGAAAAACTGTTTTTT. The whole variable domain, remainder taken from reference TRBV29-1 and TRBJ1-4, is SAVISQKPSRDICQRGTSLTIQCQVDSQVTMMFWYRQQPGQSLTLIATANQGSEATYESGFVIDKFPISRPNLTFSTLTVSNMSPEDSSIYLCSVGDRVSEKLFFGSGTQLSVL.

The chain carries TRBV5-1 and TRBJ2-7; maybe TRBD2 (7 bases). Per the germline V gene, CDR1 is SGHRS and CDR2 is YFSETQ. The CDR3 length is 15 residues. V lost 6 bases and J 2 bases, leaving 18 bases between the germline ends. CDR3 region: CASTPSGAGAYEQYF. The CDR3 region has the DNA TGCGCCAGCACCCCGTCGGGGGCGGGAGCCTACGAGCAGTACTTC.

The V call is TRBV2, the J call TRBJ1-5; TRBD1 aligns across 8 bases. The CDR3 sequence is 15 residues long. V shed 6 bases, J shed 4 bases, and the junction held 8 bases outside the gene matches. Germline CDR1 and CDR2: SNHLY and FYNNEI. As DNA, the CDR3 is TGTGCCAGCAGAACGACAGGGGAGGAAAATCAGCCCCAGCATTTT. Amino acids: CASRTTGEENQPQHF.

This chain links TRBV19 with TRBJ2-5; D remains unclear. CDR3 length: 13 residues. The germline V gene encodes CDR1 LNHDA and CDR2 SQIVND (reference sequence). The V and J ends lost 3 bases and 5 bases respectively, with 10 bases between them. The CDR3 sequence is CASSIIGWETQYF. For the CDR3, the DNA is TGTGCCAGTAGTATTATCGGTTGGGAGACCCAGTACTTC. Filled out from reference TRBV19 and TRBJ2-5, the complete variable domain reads DGGITQSPKYLFRKEGQNVTLSCEQNLNHDAMYWYRQDPGQGLRLIYYSQIVNDFQKGDIAEGYSVSREKKESFPLTVTSAQKNPTAFYLCASSIIGWETQYFGPGTRLLVL.

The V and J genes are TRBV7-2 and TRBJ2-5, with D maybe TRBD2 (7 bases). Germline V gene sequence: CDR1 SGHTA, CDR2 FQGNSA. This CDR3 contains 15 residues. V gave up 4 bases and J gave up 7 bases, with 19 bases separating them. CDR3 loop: CASSSKGGPGGTQYF. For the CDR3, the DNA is TGTGCCAGCAGCTCAAAGGGGGGGCCGGGGGGGACCCAGTACTTC.

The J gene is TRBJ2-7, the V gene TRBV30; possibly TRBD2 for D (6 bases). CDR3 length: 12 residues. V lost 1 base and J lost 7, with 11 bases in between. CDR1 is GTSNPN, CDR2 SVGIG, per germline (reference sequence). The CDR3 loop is CAWSGGTQEQYF. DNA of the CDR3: TGTGCCTGGAGTGGAGGGACTCAAGAGCAGTACTTC.

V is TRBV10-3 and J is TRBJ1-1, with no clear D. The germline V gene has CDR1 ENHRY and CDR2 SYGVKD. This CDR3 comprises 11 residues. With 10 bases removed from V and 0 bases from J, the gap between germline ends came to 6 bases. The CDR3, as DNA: TGTGCCACGCAGTTGAACACTGAAGCTTTCTTT. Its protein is CATQLNTEAFF.

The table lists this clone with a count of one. The CDR3 DNA reads TGCGCCAGCAGCCAAACCGGGACAGGGAATTACGAGCAGTACTTC. Translation gives CASSQTGTGNYEQYF. The chain joins TRBV4-1 to TRBJ2-7; 9 bases are a match to TRBD1. This CDR3 comprises 15 residues. Looked up from germline, CDR1 is MGHRA and CDR2 is YSYEKL. With 2 bases clipped from V and 4 bases from J, the junction kept 6 bases outside the gene matches.

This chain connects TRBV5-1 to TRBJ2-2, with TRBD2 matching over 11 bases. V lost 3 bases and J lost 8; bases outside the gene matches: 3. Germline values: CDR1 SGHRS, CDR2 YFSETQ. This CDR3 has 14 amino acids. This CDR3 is CASSSLAGEGELFF. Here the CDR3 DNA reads TGCGCCAGCAGCTCACTAGCGGGAGAAGGGGAGCTGTTTTTT.

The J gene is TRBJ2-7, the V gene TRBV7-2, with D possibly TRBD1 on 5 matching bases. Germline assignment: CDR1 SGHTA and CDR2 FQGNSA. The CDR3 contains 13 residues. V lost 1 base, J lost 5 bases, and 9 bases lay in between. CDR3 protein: CASSLGGRDEQYF. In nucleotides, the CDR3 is TGTGCCAGCAGCTTAGGGGGCCGGGACGAGCAGTACTTC.

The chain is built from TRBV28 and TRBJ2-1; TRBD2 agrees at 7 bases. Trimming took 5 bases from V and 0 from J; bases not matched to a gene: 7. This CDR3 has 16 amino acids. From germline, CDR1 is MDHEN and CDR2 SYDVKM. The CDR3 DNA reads TGTGCCAGCAGTGTGAGCGGGGTCAGCTCCTACAATGAGCAGTTCTTC. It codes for CASSVSGVSSYNEQFF.

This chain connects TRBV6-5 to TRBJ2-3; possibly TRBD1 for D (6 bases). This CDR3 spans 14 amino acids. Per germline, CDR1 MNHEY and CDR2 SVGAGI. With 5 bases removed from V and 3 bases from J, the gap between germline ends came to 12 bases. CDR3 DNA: TGTGCCAGCAGTAAGCAGGGGCTTACAGATACGCAGTATTTT. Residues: CASSKQGLTDTQYF.

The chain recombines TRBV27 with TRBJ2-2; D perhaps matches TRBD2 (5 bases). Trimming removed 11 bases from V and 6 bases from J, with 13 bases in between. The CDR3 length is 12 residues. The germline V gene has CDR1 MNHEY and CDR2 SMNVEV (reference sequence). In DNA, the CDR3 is TGTGCCGGAGGCCCCCGGGCCGGGGAGCTGTTTTTT. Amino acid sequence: CAGGPRAGELFF.

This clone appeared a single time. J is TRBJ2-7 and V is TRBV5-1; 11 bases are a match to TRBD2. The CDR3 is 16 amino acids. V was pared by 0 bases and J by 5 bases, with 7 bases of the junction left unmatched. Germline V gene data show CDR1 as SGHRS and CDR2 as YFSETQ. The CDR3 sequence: CASSLEASGRFHEQYF. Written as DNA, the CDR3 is TGCGCCAGCAGCTTGGAAGCTAGCGGGAGGTTTCACGAGCAGTACTTC.

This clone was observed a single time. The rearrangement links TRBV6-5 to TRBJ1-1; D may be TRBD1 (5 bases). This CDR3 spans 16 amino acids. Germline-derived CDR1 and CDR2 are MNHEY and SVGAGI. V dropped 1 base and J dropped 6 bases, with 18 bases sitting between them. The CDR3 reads CASSYFPGRRGAEAFF. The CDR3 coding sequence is TGTGCCAGCAGTTACTTTCCGGGACGTCGGGGGGCTGAAGCTTTCTTT.

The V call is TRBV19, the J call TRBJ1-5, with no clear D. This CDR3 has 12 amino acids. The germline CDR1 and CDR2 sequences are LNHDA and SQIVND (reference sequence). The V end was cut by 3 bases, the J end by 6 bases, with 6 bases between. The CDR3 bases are TGTGCCAGTAGTATCTTCCCTCAGCCCCAGCATTTT. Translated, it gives CASSIFPQPQHF.

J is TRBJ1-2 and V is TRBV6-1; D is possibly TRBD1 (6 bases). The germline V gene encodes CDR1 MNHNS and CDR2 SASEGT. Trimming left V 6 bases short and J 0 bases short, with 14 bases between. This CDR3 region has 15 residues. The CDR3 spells CASSLNREANYGYTF. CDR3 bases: TGTGCCAGCAGCCTTAACAGGGAAGCTAACTATGGCTACACCTTC.

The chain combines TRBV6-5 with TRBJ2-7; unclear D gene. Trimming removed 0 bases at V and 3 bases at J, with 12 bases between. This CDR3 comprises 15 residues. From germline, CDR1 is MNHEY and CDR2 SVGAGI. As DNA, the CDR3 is TGTGCCAGCAGTTACTCGAGAGTGCGGAGCTACGAGCAGTACTTC. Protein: CASSYSRVRSYEQYF.

The DNA for the CDR3 is TGTGCCAGCACTATCGGGCGGGGAGGCTACACCTTC. Protein sequence: CASTIGRGGYTF. The rearrangement joins TRBV28 to TRBJ1-2; D call uncertain. There are 12 residues in the CDR3. Germline CDR1 reads MDHEN; CDR2 reads SYDVKM. The V end lost 7 bases, the J end lost 8 bases, and 14 bases lay between the germline ends.

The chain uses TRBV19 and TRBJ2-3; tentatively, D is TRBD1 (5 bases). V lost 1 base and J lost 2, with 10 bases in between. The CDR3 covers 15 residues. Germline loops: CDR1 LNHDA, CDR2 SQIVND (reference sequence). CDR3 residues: CASSIVPGFTDTQYF. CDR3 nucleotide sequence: TGTGCCAGTAGTATAGTTCCAGGGTTCACAGATACGCAGTATTTT.